The entry below gives a single T cell receptor (beta chain) sequence along with its context. Antigen: not known. This sample is drawn from a study of radiotherapy plus CTLA-4 blockade in lung cancer. Overall study findings and caveats: Per reports, early blood T cell clone dynamics, plus interferon-beta, forecast response most strongly.

Sequencing used immunoSEQ multiplex PCR; TCRdb keeps in-frame clones, though not all of them. Here the sample spans 43,000 or so clones, 63% being singletons. This CDR3 has 15 amino acids. With 7 bases clipped from V and 2 bases from J, the junction kept 8 bases outside the gene matches. CDR1 is MNHEY, CDR2 SMNVEV, per germline (reference sequence). The rearrangement uses TRBV27 and TRBJ2-1, with 7 bases matching TRBD1. The receptor comes from a human donor with non-small cell lung cancer who had a partial response to radiotherapy plus ipilimumab. The sequences come from peripheral blood, collected from a patient treated with radiotherapy plus ipilimumab. The CDR3 sequence is CASTLSGGTYNEQFF. The CDR3 nucleotides are TGTGCCAGCACCCTTTCAGGGGGAACCTACAATGAGCAGTTCTTC.